This T cell receptor beta chain emerged from a study of control samples from healthy donors and cancer patients. The CDR3 length is 14 residues. V lost 5 bases and J 1 base, leaving 11 bases between the germline ends. CDR1 is MGHDK and CDR2 is SYGVNS in the germline V gene. Assay used: immunoSEQ multiplex PCR; TCRdb lists only in-frame clones, some missing. Found here are about 120,000 clones, roughly 90% of them singletons; the top ten hold 2.1%. This TCR was sampled from a woman in her forties or fifties in good health. The J gene is TRBJ1-2, the V gene TRBV25-1, with a weak D call TRBD1 (6 bases). Sequencing used blood. This CDR3 reads CASSLGGVNYGYTF. CDR3 nucleotides: TGTGCCAGCAGTTTGGGGGGCGTTAACTATGGCTACACCTTC.